The sequence of this TCR beta chain was determined in a study of shared clonotypes between healthy human individuals. Study context: CD4 naive cells filled three plates per donor, CD4 memory three, CD8 naive two and CD8 memory one.

Using around 200 ng DNA, around 30,000 T cell genomes, the sorted-subset replicate PCRs were run. Sequencing was performed with immunoSEQ multiplex PCR; in TCRdb, only in-frame clones are kept and a portion is missing. The data contain 2 million to 2.5 million clones, approximately 96% of them singletons. Trimming stripped 1 base from V and 2 bases from J, with 15 bases between. The length of the CDR3 is 17 residues. Germline CDR1 reads MGHRA; CDR2 reads YSYEKL. All of the donors resided in Nashville, Tennessee, and each was a Caucasian adult. Study conclusions and caveats: Non-shared clonotypes had lower generation probabilities than clonotypes shared by all four sorted-subset donors.

For this clone: What it binds is unknown.

The sample taken for sequencing was naive CD4+ T cells sorted from blood. The subset: CD45RA+ positively selected. The TCR originated in a man between 18 and 29 years old in good health. The chain employs TRBV4-1 and TRBJ2-1; possible D gene TRBD2, 6 bases. The DNA for the CDR3 is TGCGCCAGCAGCCAAGTCGGGGGACTGGGGACCTACAATGAGCAGTTCTTC. Its translation: CASSQVGGLGTYNEQFF.